One and the same sample provided the 3 T cell receptor beta chains below, sequenced in a study of cytomegalovirus exposure and HLA in healthy donors. The PCR employed 60 Vbeta primers together with 13 Jbeta primers. Data came from immunoSEQ multiplex PCR; TCRdb stores just in-frame clones and leaves some out. The repertoire consists of under 200,000 clones, with about 75% occurring once and the leading ten covering 11% to 15%. Sequenced input: PBMCs. These receptors all stem from a man between 45 and 60 years old in good health and CMV-seropositive.

This clone was seen a single time. The chain uses TRBV4-1 and TRBJ1-1; D is uncertain. The germline V gene has CDR1 MGHRA and CDR2 YSYEKL. The CDR3 covers 16 residues. V was cut by 0 bases and J by 1 base, with 12 bases left in between. The CDR3 DNA sequence: TGCGCCAGCAGCCAAGAATTGGTGGTGGCGAACACTGAAGCTTTCTTT. It translates to CASSQELVVANTEAFF.

The genes are TRBV7-9 and TRBJ2-5; TRBD1 matches 9 bases. The CDR3 length is 15 residues. Germline V gene lookup returns CDR1 SEHNR and CDR2 FQNEAQ (reference sequence). J was trimmed by 5 bases and V by 5 bases; bases with no gene match: 9. The CDR3 reads CASSPTGQGMETQYF. CDR3 DNA: TGTGCCAGCAGCCCCACGGGACAGGGTATGGAGACCCAGTACTTC.

V and J are TRBV2 and TRBJ1-2; 11 nucleotides line up with TRBD1. The CDR3 contains 15 residues. The trim removed 4 bases at V and 4 bases at J, leaving 5 bases unmatched. Germline CDR1 and CDR2: SNHLY and FYNNEI. DNA for the CDR3: TGTGCCAGCAGTGCGGGACAGGGGGAGACCTATGGCTACACCTTC. It specifies CASSAGQGETYGYTF.